The 13 T cell receptor beta chains given below trace back to one sample, sequenced in a study of cytomegalovirus exposure and HLA in healthy donors. The PCR employed 60 Vbeta primers together with 13 Jbeta primers. The method was immunoSEQ multiplex PCR; TCRdb's version includes in-frame clones alone and lacks a portion of them. The data show about 170,000 clones, about 85% seen once. Sequencing used PBMCs. Receptor source: a woman aged 50 to 65 in good health and CMV-seropositive.

The chain combines TRBV6-1 with TRBJ1-4; 9 positions agree with TRBD1. V shed 5 bases, J shed 5 bases, and the junction held 3 bases outside the gene matches. This CDR3 is built from 14 residues. Germline CDR1 and CDR2: MNHNS and SASEGT. CDR3: CASSRDRANEKLFF. CDR3 DNA: TGTGCCAGCAGTCGGGACAGGGCGAATGAAAAACTGTTTTTT.

The chain has TRBV5-1 and TRBJ2-5; TRBD1 aligns across 7 bases. From germline, CDR1 is SGHRS and CDR2 YFSETQ. The J segment lost 5 bases and the V segment lost 2 bases, leaving 3 bases of the junction unmatched. This CDR3 has 13 amino acids. In DNA, the CDR3 is TGCGCCAGCAGCTTACAGGGGAAGGAGACCCAGTACTTC. It translates to CASSLQGKETQYF.

The CDR3 protein is CASSSPPGIGGTIYF. CDR3 nucleotide sequence: TGTGCCAGCAGTTCCCCCCCAGGGATCGGTGGCACCATATATTTT. The chain uses TRBV28 and TRBJ1-3; maybe TRBD1 (5 bases). Germline CDR1 reads MDHEN; CDR2 reads SYDVKM. Trimming left V 4 bases short and J 9 bases short, with 19 bases between. The CDR3 is 15 residues long.

The chain employs TRBV30 and TRBJ1-6; possible D gene TRBD1, 6 bases. This CDR3 has 14 amino acids. Trimming removed 3 bases at V and 4 bases at J, with 10 bases between. Germline CDR1 reads GTSNPN; CDR2 reads SVGIG (reference sequence). The CDR3 sequence is CAWSPGHYNSPLHF. In DNA, the CDR3 is TGTGCCTGGAGCCCGGGACATTATAATTCACCCCTCCACTTT.

The chain joins TRBV29-1 to TRBJ1-4; D is uncertain. CDR1 SQVTM and CDR2 ANQGSEA come from the germline V gene. The CDR3 runs to 13 residues. V was pared by 7 bases and J by 0 bases, with 9 bases between. The CDR3 is CSGQDTTNEKLFF. CDR3 sequence (DNA): TGCAGCGGACAAGACACAACTAATGAAAAACTGTTTTTT.

V and J are TRBV7-3 and TRBJ1-1; D perhaps matches TRBD1 (5 bases). V lost 1 base and J lost 4, with 16 bases in between. This CDR3 is built from 16 residues. Looked up from germline, CDR1 is SGHTA and CDR2 is FQGTGA. CDR3 loop: CASSLNPGGVGTEAFF. In DNA, the CDR3 is TGTGCCAGCAGCTTAAACCCCGGGGGGGTAGGCACTGAAGCTTTCTTT.

The rearrangement uses TRBV2 and TRBJ1-4; D remains unclear. The CDR3 runs to 15 residues. Trimming removed 8 bases from V and 0 bases from J, with 13 bases in between. Per the germline V gene, CDR1 is SNHLY and CDR2 is FYNNEI. This CDR3 reads CASSWAPSTNEKLFF. The CDR3 DNA follows: TGTGCCAGCTCATGGGCACCCTCAACTAATGAAAAACTGTTTTTT.

V usage is TRBV7-3 and J usage is TRBJ2-1, with 13 positions matching TRBD2. This CDR3 is built from 15 residues. V was clipped by 5 bases and J by 7 bases; unmatched bases: 5. Germline V CDR1 and CDR2: SGHTA, FQGTGA. Here the CDR3 DNA reads TGTGCCAGCAGCCTTCTACTAGCGGGAGGGAATGAGCAGTTCTTC. It translates to CASSLLLAGGNEQFF. Looking up the rest from reference TRBV7-3 and TRBJ2-1 gives the full variable domain: GAGVSQTPSNKVTEKGKYVELRCDPISGHTALYWYRQSLGQGPEFLIYFQGTGAADDSGLPNDRFFAVRPEGSVSTLKIQRTERGDSAVYLCASSLLLAGGNEQFFGPGTRLTVL.

As regards this clone: The junction departs from the called germline gene at one end, perhaps through a read error. The V and J genes are TRBV6-1 and TRBJ1-6; no clear D. Germline lookup yields CDR1 MNHNS and CDR2 SASEGT. CDR3 length: 14 residues. The chain's CDR3 is CASREGPLLLSLHF. CDR3 in DNA: TGTGCCAGCAGGGAAGGTCCTCTCCTTTTATCCCTCCACTTT.

This clone has only one observation. The V gene is TRBV19, the J gene TRBJ2-5; perhaps TRBD1 as D (6 bases). The V end was cut by 3 bases, the J end by 5 bases, with 13 bases between. This CDR3 is 14 amino acids long. From germline, CDR1 is LNHDA and CDR2 SQIVND (reference sequence). CDR3 residues: CASSISQGWETQYF. The CDR3 DNA sequence: TGTGCCAGTAGTATCTCACAGGGCTGGGAGACCCAGTACTTC.

The chain has TRBV4-3 and TRBJ2-3; weak D call: TRBD2 (6 bases). Germline V gives CDR1 LGHNA, CDR2 YSLEER. The V and J ends lost 1 base and 5 bases respectively, with 22 bases between them. The CDR3 spans 18 residues. CDR3 nucleotide sequence: TGCGCCAGCAGCCAAGGGTTTTATAGGGGCCCGGGGGAAGATACGCAGTATTTT. It encodes CASSQGFYRGPGEDTQYF.

The chain recombines TRBV25-1 with TRBJ2-7; the D is unclear. CDR1 and CDR2 from the germline V gene are MGHDK and SYGVNS. V dropped 8 bases and J dropped 2 bases, with 19 bases sitting between them. CDR3 length equals 15 residues. CDR3 in DNA: TGTGCCAGCTGGTCCAGTGTTGCGGTTCCCTACGAGCAGTACTTC. It encodes CASWSSVAVPYEQYF.

The V call is TRBV5-1, the J call TRBJ2-1; 10 bases map to TRBD2. J lost 4 bases, V lost 3 bases, and 13 bases had no gene match. This CDR3 contains 18 residues. Germline CDR1 is SGHRS and CDR2 is YFSETQ. The CDR3, as DNA: TGCGCCAGCAGCTGGGGGAGGATAGCGGGAGGACGGTACAATGAGCAGTTCTTC. The encoded protein is CASSWGRIAGGRYNEQFF.